Described below is a single T cell receptor beta chain sequence and its context. This record belongs to a study of control samples from healthy donors and cancer patients. Method: immunoSEQ multiplex PCR; TCRdb's copy keeps in-frame clones and lacks some. The sample holds around 200,000 clones, about 93% seen once. Germline V lookup: CDR1 MNHEY, CDR2 SMNVEV (reference sequence). CDR3 size: 17 residues. The V segment lost 5 bases and the J segment 6 bases; nucleotides outside the gene matches: 15. This sequence was found in a man younger than 30 in good health. The material sequenced was blood. V is TRBV27 and J is TRBJ2-2, with 7 positions matching TRBD1. The CDR3 protein is CASSPLETGYFAGELFF. The CDR3 nucleotides are TGTGCCAGCAGTCCCCTAGAGACAGGGTATTTCGCCGGGGAGCTGTTTTTT.